This TCR beta chain derives from a study of T cell changes during pregnancy in multiple sclerosis. The data were produced by immunoSEQ multiplex PCR, yet TCRdb's version contains in-frame clones alone and is incomplete. Of about 70,000 clones in the sample, around nine tenths were seen once. Germline CDR1 and CDR2: LGHNA and YSLEER. The CDR3 has 14 amino acids. After removal of 4 bases from V and 7 bases from J, the junction contained 3 bases not matched to a gene. Here the sequenced sample was peripheral blood, taken in the second trimester of pregnancy. The sequence derives from a female donor in good health, enrolled as a control in a pregnancy study. V gene TRBV4-3 combines with J gene TRBJ1-6; 8 bases are a match to TRBD1. The CDR3 sequence: CASSLRQGNSPLHF. Here the CDR3 DNA reads TGCGCCAGCAGCCTACGACAGGGGAATTCACCCCTCCACTTT.